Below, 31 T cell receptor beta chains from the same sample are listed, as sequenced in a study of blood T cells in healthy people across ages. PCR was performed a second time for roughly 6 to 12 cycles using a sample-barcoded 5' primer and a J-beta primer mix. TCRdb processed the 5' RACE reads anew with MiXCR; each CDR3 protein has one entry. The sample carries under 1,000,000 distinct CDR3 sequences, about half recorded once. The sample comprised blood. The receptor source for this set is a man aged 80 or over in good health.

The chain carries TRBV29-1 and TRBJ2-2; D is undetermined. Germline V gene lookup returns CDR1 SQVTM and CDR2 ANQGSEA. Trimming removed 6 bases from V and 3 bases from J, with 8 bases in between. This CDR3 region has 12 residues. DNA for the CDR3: TGCAGCGTCGGCGACTACACCGGGGAGCTGTTTTTT. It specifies CSVGDYTGELFF.

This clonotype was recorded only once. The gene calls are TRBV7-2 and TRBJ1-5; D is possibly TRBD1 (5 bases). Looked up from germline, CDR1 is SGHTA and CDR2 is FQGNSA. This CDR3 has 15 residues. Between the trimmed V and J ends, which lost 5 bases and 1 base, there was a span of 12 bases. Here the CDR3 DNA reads TGTGCCAGCAGCCAATGGGACGGCAGCAATCAGCCCCAGCATTTT. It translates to CASSQWDGSNQPQHF.

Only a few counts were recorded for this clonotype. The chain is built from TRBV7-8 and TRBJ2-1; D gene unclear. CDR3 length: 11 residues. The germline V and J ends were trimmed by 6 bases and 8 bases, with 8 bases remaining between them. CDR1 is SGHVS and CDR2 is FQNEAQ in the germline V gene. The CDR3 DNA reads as TGTGCCAGCAGGTCATCGGATGAGCAGTTCTTC. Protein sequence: CASRSSDEQFF.

The CDR3 DNA sequence: TGTGCCAGCAGTTACCACACATCAGGGGGAGGATCACCCCTCCACTTT. Protein sequence: CASSYHTSGGGSPLHF. The chain carries TRBV6-6 and TRBJ1-6, with 7 bases matching TRBD1. The CDR3 has 16 residues. Germline V CDR1 and CDR2: MNHNY, SVGAGI (reference sequence). The V segment lost 2 bases and the J segment 10 bases; nucleotides outside the gene matches: 11.

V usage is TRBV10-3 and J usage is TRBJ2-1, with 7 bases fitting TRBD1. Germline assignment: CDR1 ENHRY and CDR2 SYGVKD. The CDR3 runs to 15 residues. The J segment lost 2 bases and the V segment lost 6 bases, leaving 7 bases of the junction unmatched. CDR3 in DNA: TGTGCCATCAGCCCACAGGGGATCGCCTACAATGAGCAGTTCTTC. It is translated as CAISPQGIAYNEQFF.

The CDR3 here is CSAETLGRGDDTQYF. CDR3 sequence (DNA): TGCAGTGCCGAAACCTTGGGCAGGGGGGACGATACGCAGTATTTT. The rearrangement uses TRBV20-1 and TRBJ2-3; tentatively, D is TRBD1 (7 bases). CDR1 and CDR2 from the germline V gene are DFQATT and SNEGSKA (reference sequence). This CDR3 region has 15 residues. V lost 6 bases to trimming and J lost 6 bases, with 22 bases between them.

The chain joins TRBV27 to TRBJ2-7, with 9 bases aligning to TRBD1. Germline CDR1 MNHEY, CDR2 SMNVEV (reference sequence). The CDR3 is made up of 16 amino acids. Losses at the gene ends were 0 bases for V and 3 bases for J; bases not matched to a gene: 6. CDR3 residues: CASSLSGTGFYYEQYF. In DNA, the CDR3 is TGTGCCAGCAGTTTATCCGGGACAGGGTTCTACTACGAGCAGTACTTC.

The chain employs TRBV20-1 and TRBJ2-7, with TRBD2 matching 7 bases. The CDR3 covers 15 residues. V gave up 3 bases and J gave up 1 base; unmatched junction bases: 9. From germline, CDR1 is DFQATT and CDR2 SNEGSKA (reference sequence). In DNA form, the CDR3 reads TGCAGTGCTAGGCCCTCTGCGGGGGTATCCTACGAGCAGTACTTC. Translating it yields CSARPSAGVSYEQYF.

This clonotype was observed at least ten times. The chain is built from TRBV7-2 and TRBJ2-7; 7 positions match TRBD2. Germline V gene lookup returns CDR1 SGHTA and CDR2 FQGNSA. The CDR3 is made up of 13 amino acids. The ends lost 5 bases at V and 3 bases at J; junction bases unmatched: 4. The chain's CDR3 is CASSPSGGYEQYF. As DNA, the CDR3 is TGTGCCAGCAGCCCTAGCGGAGGCTACGAGCAGTACTTC.

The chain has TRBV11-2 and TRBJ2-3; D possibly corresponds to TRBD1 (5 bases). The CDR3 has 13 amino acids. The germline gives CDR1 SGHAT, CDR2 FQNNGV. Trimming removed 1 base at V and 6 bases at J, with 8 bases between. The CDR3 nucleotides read TGTGCCAGCAGCTTAGCTCAGGGCGATACGCAGTATTTT. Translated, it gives CASSLAQGDTQYF.

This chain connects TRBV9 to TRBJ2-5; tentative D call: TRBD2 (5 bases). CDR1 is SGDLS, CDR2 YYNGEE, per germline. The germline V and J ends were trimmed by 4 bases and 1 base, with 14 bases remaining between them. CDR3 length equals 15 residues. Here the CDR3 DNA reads TGTGCCAGCAGCACCGACGAGCGGCCCCAAGAGACCCAGTACTTC. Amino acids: CASSTDERPQETQYF.

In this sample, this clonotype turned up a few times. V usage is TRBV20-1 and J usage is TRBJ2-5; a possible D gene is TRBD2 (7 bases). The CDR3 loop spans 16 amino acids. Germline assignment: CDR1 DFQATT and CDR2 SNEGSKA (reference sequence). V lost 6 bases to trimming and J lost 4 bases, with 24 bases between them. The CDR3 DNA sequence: TGCAGTGCGAGAAACCACGGAGGGGGGAGGGGAGAGACCCAGTACTTC. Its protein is CSARNHGGGRGETQYF.

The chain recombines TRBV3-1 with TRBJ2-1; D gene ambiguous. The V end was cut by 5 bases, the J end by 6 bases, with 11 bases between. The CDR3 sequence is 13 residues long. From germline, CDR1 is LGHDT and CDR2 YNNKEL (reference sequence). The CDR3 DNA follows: TGTGCCAGCAGCAAGGATTGGGGCAATGAGCAGTTCTTC. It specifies CASSKDWGNEQFF.

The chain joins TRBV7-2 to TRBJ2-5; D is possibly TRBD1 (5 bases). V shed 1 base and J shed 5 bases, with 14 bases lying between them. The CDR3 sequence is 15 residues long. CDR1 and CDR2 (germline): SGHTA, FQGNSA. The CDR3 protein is CASSLENRFWETQYF. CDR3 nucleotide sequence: TGTGCCAGCAGCTTAGAAAACAGGTTTTGGGAGACCCAGTACTTC.

CDR3 sequence (DNA): TGTGCCAGCAGCTTAAGCGGGGACGGCCGCTACACCTTC. It is translated as CASSLSGDGRYTF. The rearrangement joins TRBV7-2 to TRBJ1-2; a weak D match, TRBD1 (5 bases). The V end lost 2 bases, the J end lost 9 bases, and 13 bases lay between the germline ends. The CDR3 is 13 amino acids. CDR1 is SGHTA, CDR2 FQGNSA, per germline.

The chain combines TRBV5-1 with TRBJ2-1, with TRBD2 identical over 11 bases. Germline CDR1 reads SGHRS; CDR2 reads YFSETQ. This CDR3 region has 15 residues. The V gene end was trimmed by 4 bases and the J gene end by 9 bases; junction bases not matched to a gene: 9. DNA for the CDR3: TGCGCCAGCAGCATACTAGCGGGAGAAGGGAGTGAGCAGTTCTTC. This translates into CASSILAGEGSEQFF.

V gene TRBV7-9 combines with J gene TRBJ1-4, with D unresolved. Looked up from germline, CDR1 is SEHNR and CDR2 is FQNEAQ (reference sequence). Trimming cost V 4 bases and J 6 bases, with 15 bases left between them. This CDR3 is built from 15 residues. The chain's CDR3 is CASSSFRNPDEKLFF. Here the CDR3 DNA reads TGTGCCAGCAGCTCCTTCCGAAATCCCGATGAAAAACTGTTTTTT.

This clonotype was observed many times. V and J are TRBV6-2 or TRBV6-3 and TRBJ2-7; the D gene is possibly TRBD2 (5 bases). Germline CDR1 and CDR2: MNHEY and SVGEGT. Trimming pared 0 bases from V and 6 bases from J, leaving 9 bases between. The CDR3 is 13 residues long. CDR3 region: CASSYSSVTEQYF. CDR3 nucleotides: TGTGCCAGCAGTTACTCTAGCGTTACCGAGCAGTACTTC.

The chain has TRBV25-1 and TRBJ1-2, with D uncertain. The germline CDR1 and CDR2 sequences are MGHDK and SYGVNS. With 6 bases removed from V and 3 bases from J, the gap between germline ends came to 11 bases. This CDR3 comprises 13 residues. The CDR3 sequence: CASRARADYGYTF. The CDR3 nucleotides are TGTGCCAGCAGGGCTCGGGCAGACTATGGCTACACCTTC.

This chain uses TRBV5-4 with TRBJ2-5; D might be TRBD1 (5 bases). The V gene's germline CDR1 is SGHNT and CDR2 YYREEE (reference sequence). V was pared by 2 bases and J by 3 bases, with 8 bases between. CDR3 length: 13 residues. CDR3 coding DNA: TGTGCCAGCAGCTTCCAGGGTAAAGAGACCCAGTACTTC. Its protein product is CASSFQGKETQYF.

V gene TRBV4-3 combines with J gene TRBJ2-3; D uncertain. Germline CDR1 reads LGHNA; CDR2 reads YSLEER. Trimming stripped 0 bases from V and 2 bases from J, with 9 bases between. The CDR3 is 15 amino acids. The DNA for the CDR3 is TGCGCCAGCAGCCAAGAGTGGCATACCACAGATACGCAGTATTTT. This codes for CASSQEWHTTDTQYF.

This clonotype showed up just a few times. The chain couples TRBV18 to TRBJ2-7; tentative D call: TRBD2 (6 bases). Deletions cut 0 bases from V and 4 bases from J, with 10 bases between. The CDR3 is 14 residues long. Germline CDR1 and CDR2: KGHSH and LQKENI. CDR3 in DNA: TGTGCCAGCTCACCACCGATCCGGGGGTACGAGCAGTACTTC. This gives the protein CASSPPIRGYEQYF.

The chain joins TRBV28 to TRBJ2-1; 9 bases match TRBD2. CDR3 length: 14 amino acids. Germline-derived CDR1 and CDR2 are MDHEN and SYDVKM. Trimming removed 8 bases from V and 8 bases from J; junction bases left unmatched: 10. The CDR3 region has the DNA TGTGCCAGCGCTGCGGCGGGAGGGCCCCATGAGCAGTTCTTC. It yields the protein CASAAAGGPHEQFF.

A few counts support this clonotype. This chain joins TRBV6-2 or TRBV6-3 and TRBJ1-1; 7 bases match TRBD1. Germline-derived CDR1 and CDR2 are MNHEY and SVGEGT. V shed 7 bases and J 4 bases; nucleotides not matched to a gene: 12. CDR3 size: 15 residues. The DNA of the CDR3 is TGTGCCAGCATTAAGGGGGGCGCAGGGGGCACTGAAGCTTTCTTT. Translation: CASIKGGAGGTEAFF.

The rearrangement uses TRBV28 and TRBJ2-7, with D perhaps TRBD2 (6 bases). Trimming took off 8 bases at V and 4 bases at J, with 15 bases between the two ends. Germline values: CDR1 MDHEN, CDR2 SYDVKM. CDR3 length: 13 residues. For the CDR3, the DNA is TGTGCCAGCCTGTCGGCGGGAACTTACGAGCAGTACTTC. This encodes CASLSAGTYEQYF.

CDR3 amino acids: CASSSSISGRANNEQFF. DNA for the CDR3: TGCGCCAGCAGCTCGAGTATTAGCGGGAGGGCCAACAATGAGCAGTTCTTC. V gene TRBV5-1 combines with J gene TRBJ2-1, with 11 bases matching TRBD2. Germline CDR1 is SGHRS and CDR2 is YFSETQ. Losses at the gene ends were 3 bases for V and 5 bases for J; bases not matched to a gene: 10. The CDR3 has 17 residues.

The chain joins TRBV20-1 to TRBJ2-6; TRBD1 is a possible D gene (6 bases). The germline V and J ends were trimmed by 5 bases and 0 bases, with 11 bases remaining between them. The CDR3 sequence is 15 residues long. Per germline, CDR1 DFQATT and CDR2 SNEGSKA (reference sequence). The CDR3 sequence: CSAQGSASGANVLTF. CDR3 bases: TGCAGTGCTCAGGGGTCGGCCTCTGGGGCCAACGTCCTGACTTTC.

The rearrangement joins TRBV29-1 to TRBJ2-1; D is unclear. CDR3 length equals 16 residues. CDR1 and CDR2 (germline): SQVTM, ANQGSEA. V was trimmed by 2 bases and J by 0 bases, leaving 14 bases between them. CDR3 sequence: CSVESGRDSSYNEQFF. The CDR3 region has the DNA TGCAGCGTTGAATCGGGCCGCGATAGCTCCTACAATGAGCAGTTCTTC.

CDR3 loop: CASSLARGNGQETQYF. The CDR3 nucleotides read TGTGCCAGCAGCTTAGCGAGGGGGAACGGACAAGAGACCCAGTACTTC. The rearrangement links TRBV7-2 to TRBJ2-5; a possible D gene is TRBD1 (6 bases). Trimming removed 0 bases at V and 2 bases at J, with 13 bases between. This CDR3 region has 16 residues. The V gene's germline CDR1 is SGHTA and CDR2 FQGNSA.

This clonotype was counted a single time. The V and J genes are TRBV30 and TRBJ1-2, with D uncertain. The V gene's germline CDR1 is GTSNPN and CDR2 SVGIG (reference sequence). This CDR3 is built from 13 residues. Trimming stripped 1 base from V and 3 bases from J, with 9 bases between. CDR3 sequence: CAWSEGLDYGYTF. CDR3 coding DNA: TGTGCCTGGAGTGAAGGGTTAGACTATGGCTACACCTTC.

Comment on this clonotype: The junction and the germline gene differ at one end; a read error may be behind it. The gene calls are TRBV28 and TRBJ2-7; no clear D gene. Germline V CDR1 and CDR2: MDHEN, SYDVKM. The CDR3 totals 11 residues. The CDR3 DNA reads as TGTGCCACCATTAACTACTACGAGCAGTCCTTC. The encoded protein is CATINYYEQSF.